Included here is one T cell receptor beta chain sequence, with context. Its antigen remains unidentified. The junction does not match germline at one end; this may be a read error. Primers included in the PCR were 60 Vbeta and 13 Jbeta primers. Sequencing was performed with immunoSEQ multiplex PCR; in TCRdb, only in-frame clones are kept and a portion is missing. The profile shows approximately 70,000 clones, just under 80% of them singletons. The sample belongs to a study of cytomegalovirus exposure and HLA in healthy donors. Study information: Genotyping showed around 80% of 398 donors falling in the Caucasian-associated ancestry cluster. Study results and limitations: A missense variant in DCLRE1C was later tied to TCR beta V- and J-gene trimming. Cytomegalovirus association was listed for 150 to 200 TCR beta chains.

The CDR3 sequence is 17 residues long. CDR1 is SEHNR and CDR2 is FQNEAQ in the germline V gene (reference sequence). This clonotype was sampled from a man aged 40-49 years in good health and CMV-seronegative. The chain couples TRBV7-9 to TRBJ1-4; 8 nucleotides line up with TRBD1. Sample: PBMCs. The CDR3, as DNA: TGTTCCAGCAGCAAAAGGGCCGTACTACAGGGGGATGAAAAACTGTTTTTT. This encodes CSSSKRAVLQGDEKLFF.